A selection of T cell receptor beta chains follows, all from one sample in a study of blood T cells in healthy people across ages. TCRdb analysed the 5' RACE reads with MiXCR anew, one entry per CDR3 protein. The table shows about 800,000 distinct CDR3 sequences, with around a quarter occurring only once. These data are also associated with another study on T cells of mothers and their children.

What was sequenced was blood. All receptors come from a boy aged 10-17 years in good health. The CDR3 runs from the conserved cysteine through the conserved F or W. D genes are given only for firm matches. Rows give clone size only sometimes, using once, few, many, or a class for an expanded clone.

v_gene	d_gene	abundance	j_gene	CDR3aa	CDR3nt
TRBV28	TRBD1	few	TRBJ1-2	CASSPLGQGGNYGYTF	TGTGCCAGCAGTCCCCTAGGACAGGGAGGGAACTATGGCTACACCTTC
TRBV5-6	.	.	TRBJ1-4	CASSRGGLLWEKLFF	TGTGCCAGCAGCCGAGGGGGACTATTGTGGGAAAAACTGTTTTTT
TRBV6-2/TRBV6-3	TRBD1	.	TRBJ2-5	CASLQGARETQYF	TGTGCCAGCCTGCAGGGGGCTCGGGAGACCCAGTACTTC
TRBV29-1	TRBD2	few	TRBJ2-1	CSVEDDPLAGRNEQFF	TGCAGCGTTGAAGATGATCCCCTAGCGGGACGCAATGAGCAGTTCTTC
TRBV7-2	TRBD2	.	TRBJ2-1	CASRSSGGDEQFF	TGTGCCAGCAGGTCTAGCGGGGGGGATGAGCAGTTCTTC
TRBV24-1	TRBD2	few	TRBJ2-5	CATSEVASGQETQYF	TGTGCCACCAGTGAGGTGGCTAGCGGACAAGAGACCCAGTACTTC
TRBV25-1	TRBD2	.	TRBJ2-5	CASSEREGHTQYF	TGTGCCAGCAGTGAGCGGGAGGGCCATACCCAGTACTTC
TRBV2	.	few	TRBJ2-3	CASSEATSGTPDFDTQYF	TGTGCCAGCAGTGAAGCAACTTCCGGGACTCCCGACTTTGATACGCAGTATTTT
TRBV29-1	.	few	TRBJ2-1	CSVVTGWNEQFF	TGCAGCGTCGTGACGGGGTGGAATGAGCAGTTCTTC
TRBV5-1	.	.	TRBJ2-7	CASSLDPRAPYEQYF	TGCGCCAGCAGCTTGGATCCCAGGGCTCCCTACGAGCAGTACTTC
TRBV20-1	TRBD2	.	TRBJ2-7	CSASGRIYEQYF	TGCAGTGCTAGCGGGAGGATCTACGAGCAGTACTTC
TRBV28	.	few	TRBJ1-3	CASSGADSSGNTIYF	TGTGCCAGCAGCGGCGCAGATAGCTCTGGAAACACCATATATTTT
TRBV9	TRBD2	.	TRBJ2-1	CASSEGLAGGGDEQFF	TGTGCCAGCAGCGAGGGACTAGCGGGGGGCGGGGATGAGCAGTTCTTC
TRBV14	.	few	TRBJ2-7	CASSQDLTRIAKEQYF	TGTGCCAGCAGCCAAGATCTGACAAGGATCGCGAAAGAGCAGTACTTC
TRBV4-2	.	.	TRBJ2-1	CACSHALGAYNEQFF	TGTGCCTGCAGCCATGCCCTAGGGGCCTACAATGAGCAGTTCTTC
TRBV6-4	.	few	TRBJ1-6	CASSDTGGNSPLHF	TGTGCCAGCAGTGACACCGGTGGAAATTCACCCCTCCACTTT
TRBV7-8	TRBD2	few	TRBJ2-1	CASSLEASGGGYYNEQFF	TGTGCCAGCAGCTTAGAGGCTAGCGGGGGTGGATACTACAATGAGCAGTTCTTC
TRBV25-1	TRBD1	.	TRBJ1-2	CASKGDSYYGYTF	TGTGCCAGCAAGGGGGACAGTTACTATGGCTACACCTTC
TRBV20-1	.	.	TRBJ2-3	CSGLRLQGRTDTQYF	TGCAGTGGATTGAGACTGCAGGGCCGCACAGATACGCAGTATTTT
TRBV27	.	.	TRBJ1-4	CASSITGIPNEKLFF	TGTGCCAGCAGTATCACAGGGATACCTAATGAAAAACTGTTTTTT